This T cell receptor beta chain was profiled in a study of neoadjuvant anti-PD-1 for oral cavity cancer. The CDR3 has 12 amino acids. In germline, CDR1 is SQVTM, CDR2 ANQGSEA. V was pared by 0 bases and J by 6 bases, with 8 bases between. Time point of the sample: after neoadjuvant nivolumab, at surgical resection. Clones were sequenced by immunoSEQ multiplex PCR, and TCRdb holds only the in-frame ones, with some missing. This sample has about 23,000 clones, with 25% to 35% found just once. Here the sequenced sample was tumor tissue, taken after nivolumab (anti-PD-1) treatment. This clonotype originated in a person aged 35-79 years with oral cavity squamous cell carcinoma. V and J are TRBV29-1 and TRBJ1-2; D perhaps matches TRBD1 (5 bases). The CDR3 DNA is TGCAGCGTTGAAGATGGGGGGGATGGCTACACCTTC. Translated, it gives CSVEDGGDGYTF.